The TCR beta chain under discussion was sequenced for a study of cytomegalovirus exposure and HLA in healthy donors. Turning to the study itself: An early data release held about 85 million unique TCRs from HLA-typed donors.

This clone was seen only a few times. Its antigen remains unknown. Study results and limitations: Reportedly, fewer N-insertions than the roughly 700-donor mean appeared in an Asian-associated ancestry cluster in a later analysis.

The CDR3 covers 11 residues. Germline CDR1 reads LNHDA; CDR2 reads SQIVND (reference sequence). V lost 4 bases to trimming and J lost 4 bases, with 4 bases between them. The PCR had 60 Vbeta and 13 Jbeta primers. Source study methods: About 88 million unique TCR beta chains, roughly 11 million of them shared, were counted by a later analysis. Profiled with immunoSEQ multiplex PCR; TCRdb holds only in-frame clones, not every one. That table furnishes V, J and clone size, whereas the DNA furnished D and trimming. The sample carries some 100,000 clones, 65% to 80% recorded once. The sample taken for sequencing was PBMCs. The chain carries TRBV19 and TRBJ1-1, with D hard to call. The sequence was collected from a woman in her forties or fifties in good health and CMV-seropositive. The CDR3: CASSTRTEAFF. The CDR3, as DNA: TGTGCCAGTAGTACCCGCACTGAAGCTTTCTTT.